What follows are 26 T cell receptor beta chains derived from one specimen sequenced in a study of breast tumors, draining lymph nodes, adjacent tissues. TCRdb called the multiplex PCR reads again in MiXCR, with one record for every CDR3 protein. The sample yields about 12,000 distinct CDR3 sequences, roughly two thirds seen once. Source material: tumor-adjacent breast tissue. The origin of the receptors is a female donor with breast cancer. Some clones in this sample may be carry-over from other donors' samples.

This sequence joins TRBV2 and TRBJ2-7; 9 bases align to TRBD1. The V segment lost 3 bases and the J segment 4 bases; nucleotides outside the gene matches: 7. Germline V gives CDR1 SNHLY, CDR2 FYNNEI. This CDR3 is built from 15 residues. The CDR3: CASSEWGQGGYEQYF. As DNA, the CDR3 is TGTGCCAGCAGTGAGTGGGGACAGGGTGGTTACGAGCAGTACTTC. Looking up the rest from reference TRBV2 and TRBJ2-7 gives the full variable domain: EPEVTQTPSHQVTQMGQEVILRCVPISNHLYFYWYRQILGQKVEFLVSFYNNEISEKSEIFDDQFSVERPDGSNFTLKIRSTKLEDSAMYFCASSEWGQGGYEQYFGPGTRLTVT.

The CDR3, as DNA: TGTGCCAGCAGCCAGGGACACAGTGGCTACGAGCAGTACTTC. Translation gives CASSQGHSGYEQYF. This chain links TRBV3-1 with TRBJ2-7; weak D call: TRBD1 (6 bases). Germline V gene sequence: CDR1 LGHDT, CDR2 YNNKEL (reference sequence). This CDR3 has 14 residues. V lost 3 bases and J 3 bases, leaving 12 bases between the germline ends.

V and J are TRBV6-6 and TRBJ1-5, with 10 nucleotides matching TRBD1. CDR3 size: 16 residues. V shed 5 bases, J shed 3 bases, and the junction held 7 bases outside the gene matches. From germline, CDR1 is MNHNY and CDR2 SVGAGI (reference sequence). The CDR3 region has the DNA TGTGCCAGCAGTAACAGGGGGACAGGGGACAATCAGCCCCAGCATTTT. Translation: CASSNRGTGDNQPQHF.

V is TRBV10-1 and J is TRBJ2-7; D remains unclear. CDR1 and CDR2 from the germline V gene are WNHNN and SYGVQD (reference sequence). The CDR3 is 13 residues long. Deletions cut 0 bases from V and 5 bases from J, with 8 bases between. CDR3 sequence reads: CASSESPQNEQYF. CDR3 in DNA: TGCGCCAGCAGTGAGTCGCCACAGAACGAGCAGTACTTC.

This sequence joins TRBV20-1 and TRBJ1-5; D unresolved. The CDR3 runs to 13 residues. The V gene's germline CDR1 is DFQATT and CDR2 SNEGSKA (reference sequence). Trimming removed 1 base from V and 10 bases from J, with 14 bases in between. Here the CDR3 DNA reads TGCAGTGCTAGAGCTGGTTCGCAGCTTCCCCAGCATTTT. Residues: CSARAGSQLPQHF.

The chain uses TRBV2 and TRBJ2-7; 11 bases align to TRBD1. After removal of 5 bases from V and 3 bases from J, the junction contained 3 bases not matched to a gene. CDR3 length: 14 residues. Germline CDR1 is SNHLY and CDR2 is FYNNEI. The CDR3 DNA follows: TGTGCCAGCAGTCGGGACAGGGGGAGCTACGAGCAGTACTTC. The encoded protein is CASSRDRGSYEQYF.

Concerning this clonotype: An end of the junction does not agree with germline; a read error may underlie this. The chain is built from TRBV7-2 and TRBJ2-3; tentative D call: TRBD2 (6 bases). Germline V gene data show CDR1 as SGHTA and CDR2 as FQGNSA. There are 13 residues in the CDR3. The chain's CDR3 is CASSSTIGTANDF. The CDR3 nucleotides are TGTGCCAGCAGCTCGACTATTGGGACTGCAAACGACTTT.

This clonotype came up once. The DNA of the CDR3 is TGTGCCAGTAGTCAACAGGGAAACACCATATATTTT. Its translation: CASSQQGNTIYF. The chain combines TRBV19 with TRBJ1-3; D is ambiguous. The ends were cut back, 5 bases at V and 4 bases at J, with 6 bases in the middle. The CDR3 contains 12 residues. Germline CDR1 is LNHDA and CDR2 is SQIVND (reference sequence). Looking up the rest from reference TRBV19 and TRBJ1-3 gives the full variable domain: DGGITQSPKYLFRKEGQNVTLSCEQNLNHDAMYWYRQDPGQGLRLIYYSQIVNDFQKGDIAEGYSVSREKKESFPLTVTSAQKNPTAFYLCASSQQGNTIYFGEGSWLTVV.

The chain is built from TRBV5-1 and TRBJ2-3; D is unresolved. The V and J ends lost 1 base and 4 bases respectively, with 10 bases between them. This CDR3 has 14 amino acids. Germline CDR1 reads SGHRS; CDR2 reads YFSETQ. The CDR3 DNA follows: TGCGCCAGCAGCTTGTTCGGGTCGGCAGATACGCAGTATTTT. It encodes CASSLFGSADTQYF.

V usage is TRBV9 and J usage is TRBJ2-6; D possibly corresponds to TRBD1 (5 bases). CDR1 and CDR2 (germline): SGDLS, YYNGEE. Trimming took off 0 bases at V and 4 bases at J, with 8 bases between the two ends. The CDR3 is made up of 15 amino acids. CDR3 sequence (DNA): TGTGCCAGCAGCGTAGGTGGGGCCGGGGCCAACGTCCTGACTTTC. It yields the protein CASSVGGAGANVLTF.

This clonotype was seen a single time. The chain employs TRBV7-9 and TRBJ1-2; 7 bases line up with TRBD1. From germline, CDR1 is SEHNR and CDR2 FQNEAQ (reference sequence). This CDR3 is built from 13 residues. J gave up 6 bases and V 5 bases, and 6 bases lay outside the gene matches. Written as DNA, the CDR3 is TGTGCCAGCAGCGGCCCCGGGACAGATGGCTACACCTTC. Its translation: CASSGPGTDGYTF.

This clonotype was seen just once. V is TRBV10-2 and J is TRBJ2-5; TRBD2 aligns across 7 bases. The V segment lost 6 bases and the J segment 4 bases; nucleotides outside the gene matches: 5. The CDR3 is 13 residues long. CDR1 and CDR2 (germline): WSHSY, SAAADI. Written as DNA, the CDR3 is TGCGCCAGCAGGAGCGGGAAACGAGAGACCCAGTACTTC. The encoded protein is CASRSGKRETQYF.

This chain uses TRBV19 with TRBJ2-1; tentative D call: TRBD2 (5 bases). The V gene lost 7 bases and the J gene lost 6 bases, with 13 bases spanning the gap. CDR3 length equals 13 residues. CDR1 is LNHDA and CDR2 is SQIVND in the germline V gene (reference sequence). CDR3 in amino acids: CASTNTRINEQFF. The CDR3 region has the DNA TGTGCCAGTACCAATACTAGGATCAATGAGCAGTTCTTC.

To note about this clonotype: Its ends do not fully match the called genes, so a read error is possible. J is TRBJ2-6 and V is TRBV27, with a tentative D call TRBD1 (5 bases). The CDR3 loop spans 15 amino acids. CDR1 and CDR2 from the germline V gene are MNHEY and SMNVEV (reference sequence). DNA of the CDR3: TGTGCCAGCAGTTTATCCGGCTCTGGGGCCGACGTCCTGACTTTC. Translation gives CASSLSGSGADVLTF.

The chain combines TRBV7-9 with TRBJ1-6; D may be TRBD1 (5 bases). Germline CDR1 reads SEHNR; CDR2 reads FQNEAQ (reference sequence). CDR3 length: 16 residues. With 3 bases removed from V and 6 bases from J, the gap between germline ends came to 15 bases. CDR3 sequence (DNA): TGTGCCAGCAGCTTTATGATGGGGGTTCGTAATTCACCCCTCCACTTT. Translating gives CASSFMMGVRNSPLHF.

This clonotype is labeled medium-sized. The chain links TRBV28 to TRBJ2-7, with D perhaps TRBD1 or TRBD2 (5 bases each). V lost 3 bases and J 3 bases, leaving 15 bases between the germline ends. The CDR3 is 15 amino acids. Germline loops: CDR1 MDHEN, CDR2 SYDVKM. CDR3 sequence: CASSFAVRGIYEQYF. The CDR3 DNA reads as TGTGCCAGCAGTTTTGCCGTCCGGGGCATCTACGAGCAGTACTTC.

The chain combines TRBV20-1 with TRBJ2-7; D assignment may be TRBD1 or TRBD2 (5 bases each). The CDR3 has 13 amino acids. Trimming stripped 4 bases from V and 0 bases from J, with 10 bases between. Germline assignment: CDR1 DFQATT and CDR2 SNEGSKA (reference sequence). The CDR3, as DNA: TGCAGTGCTACCGGGACGTTCTCCTACGAGCAGTACTTC. Protein: CSATGTFSYEQYF.

V gene TRBV24-1 combines with J gene TRBJ2-7; no firm D call. The V gene's germline CDR1 is KGHDR and CDR2 SFDVKD. The CDR3 consists of 13 residues. V was pared by 2 bases and J by 1 base, with 5 bases between. As DNA, the CDR3 is TGTGCCACCAGTGATTGGGATTCCTACGAGCAGTACTTC. Its translation is CATSDWDSYEQYF.

The chain joins TRBV3-1 to TRBJ2-4; 9 bases are shared with TRBD2. This CDR3 has 17 residues. V lost 3 bases and J lost 2; bases outside the gene matches: 8. Germline V gene lookup returns CDR1 LGHDT and CDR2 YNNKEL (reference sequence). Here the CDR3 reads CASSHRAGGLSKNIQYF. The CDR3 coding sequence is TGTGCCAGCAGCCATAGAGCGGGAGGCCTCTCCAAAAACATTCAGTACTTC.

The genes are TRBV15 and TRBJ2-7, with a possible D match to TRBD2 (5 bases). CDR3 length: 15 residues. Germline assignment: CDR1 LNHNV and CDR2 YYDKDF (reference sequence). V lost 0 bases to trimming and J lost 3 bases, with 12 bases between them. In nucleotides, the CDR3 is TGTGCCACCAGCAGAGATCCGCTCCGGGGCTACGAGCAGTACTTC. Protein: CATSRDPLRGYEQYF.

This clonotype is deemed medium-sized. The genes are TRBV20-1 and TRBJ2-7; 8 nucleotides line up with TRBD2. The CDR3 contains 13 residues. Germline trimming cut 5 bases from V and 2 bases from J; bases unmatched to any gene: 5. Germline lookup yields CDR1 DFQATT and CDR2 SNEGSKA (reference sequence). CDR3 loop: CSAQRESAYEQYF. The CDR3 DNA reads TGCAGTGCTCAGCGGGAGTCAGCCTACGAGCAGTACTTC.

The genes are TRBV20-1 and TRBJ2-1; a possible D gene is TRBD1 (5 bases). Trimming took 3 bases from V and 6 from J, leaving 15 bases between them. From germline, CDR1 is DFQATT and CDR2 SNEGSKA (reference sequence). The CDR3 has 14 residues. CDR3 DNA: TGCAGTGCTAGTAGCAGGGTGGTAGGCAATGAGCAGTTCTTC. Encoded protein: CSASSRVVGNEQFF.

DNA for the CDR3: TGTGCCAGCAGTGACTCGGGACAGGGTTTTTACGAGCAGTACTTC. It yields the protein CASSDSGQGFYEQYF. The chain recombines TRBV6-4 with TRBJ2-7; the match to TRBD1 covers 9 bases. CDR1 and CDR2 from the germline V gene are MRHNA and SNTAGT. The CDR3 runs to 15 residues. V lost 0 bases and J lost 4; bases outside the gene matches: 4.

The J gene is TRBJ2-3, the V gene TRBV10-1; 10 nucleotides align to TRBD2. V shed 4 bases, J shed 1 base, and the junction held 5 bases outside the gene matches. Germline V gene sequence: CDR1 WNHNN, CDR2 SYGVQD (reference sequence). This CDR3 region has 16 residues. In DNA form, the CDR3 reads TGCGCCAGCAGTGGCGGCGGGACTAGCGGCACAGATACGCAGTATTTT. This translates into CASSGGGTSGTDTQYF.

The chain joins TRBV7-2 to TRBJ2-1; the D is unclear. The germline V gene has CDR1 SGHTA and CDR2 FQGNSA. CDR3 size: 16 residues. Trimming cost V 0 bases and J 0 bases, with 9 bases left between them. CDR3 sequence: CASSLAGPSSYNEQFF. The CDR3 nucleotides read TGTGCCAGCAGCTTAGCGGGCCCAAGCTCCTACAATGAGCAGTTCTTC.

The chain carries TRBV6-1 and TRBJ2-5, with D uncertain. This CDR3 region has 11 residues. Deletions cut 7 bases from V and 4 bases from J, with 7 bases between. Germline V gives CDR1 MNHNS, CDR2 SASEGT. CDR3 in DNA: TGTGCCAGCACACCTGGAGAGACCCAGTACTTC. This codes for CASTPGETQYF.